This TCR beta chain came from a study of blood T cells in healthy people across ages. Study-level points and caveats: Diversity was higher, and naive CD4+ cells more numerous, in long-lived donors than in aged donors.

In regard to this clonotype: Its specificity is unknown.

Deletions cut 1 base from V and 5 bases from J, with 11 bases between. The CDR3 has 14 amino acids. CDR1 is MGHRA and CDR2 is YSYEKL in the germline V gene. Together with a sample-barcoded 5' primer, a J-beta primer mix was included in a second PCR lasting about 7 to 11 cycles. The yield of each sample was at least 2.5 million CDR3-containing paired-end reads. Each CDR3 protein is one row after TCRdb ran MiXCR on the 5' RACE reads. This sample has over 1,500,000 distinct CDR3 sequences, with around half found just once. The chain has TRBV4-1 and TRBJ1-2; tentative D call: TRBD1 (5 bases). The sequencing input was blood. This clonotype originated in a woman in her forties in good health. CDR3 DNA: TGCGCCAGCAGCCAAGGTTTGGCAGGGTATGGCTACACCTTC. Its translation is CASSQGLAGYGYTF.